Listed below are T cell receptor beta chains from one sample, sequenced in a study of blood T cell repertoires in COVID-19. Profiled with immunoSEQ multiplex PCR; TCRdb holds only in-frame clones, not every one. The sample lists some 200,000 clones; around 90% were seen once. The sequenced material came from peripheral blood. All receptors come from a man aged 55 to 70 with active or convalescent COVID-19. Both conserved end residues are part of each CDR3. D genes are given only for firm matches. A row's size may be missing; if present it is once, few, many or a size class.

clone_size,j_call,d_call,v_call,cdr3_aa,cdr3_nt
NA,TRBJ2-1,TRBD2,TRBV3-1/TRBV3-2,CASSLHSGGVGNYNEQFF,TGTGCCAGCAGCCTTCATAGCGGGGGGGTCGGGAATTACAATGAGCAGTTCTTC
NA,TRBJ1-1,NA,TRBV29-1,CSAVDRALSTEAFF,TGCAGCGCCGTGGACAGAGCCCTTAGCACTGAAGCTTTCTTT
NA,TRBJ1-1,NA,TRBV6-5,CASSLKQGNTEAFF,TGTGCCAGCAGTTTAAAACAGGGAAACACTGAAGCTTTCTTT
few,TRBJ2-5,NA,TRBV11-2,CASSLRDFVGQETQYF,TGTGCCAGCAGCCTGCGGGACTTCGTGGGTCAAGAGACCCAGTACTTC
NA,TRBJ2-3,NA,TRBV5-1,CASSLGQITDTQYF,TGCGCCAGCAGCTTGGGACAAATCACAGATACGCAGTATTTT
NA,TRBJ2-5,TRBD1,TRBV7-8,CASDTGQGRETQYF,TGTGCCAGCGACACGGGACAGGGACGAGAGACCCAGTACTTC
NA,TRBJ1-1,TRBD1,TRBV7-3,CASSFGQGTEAFF,TGTGCCAGCAGCTTCGGACAGGGCACTGAAGCTTTCTTT
once,TRBJ1-2,TRBD1,TRBV9,CASSGTGGIFGYTF,TGTGCCAGCAGCGGCACAGGGGGAATCTTTGGCTACACCTTC
NA,TRBJ1-2,NA,TRBV6-1,CASSEGPPVKGYTF,TGTGCCAGCAGTGAGGGGCCGCCTGTGAAGGGCTACACCTTC
NA,TRBJ2-1,TRBD2,TRBV6-5,CASRGLAGEYNEQFF,TGTGCCAGCAGGGGTTTAGCGGGGGAGTACAATGAGCAGTTCTTC
NA,TRBJ2-1,NA,TRBV9,CASRPGGGPYNEQFF,TGTGCCAGCCGGCCCGGGGGAGGCCCCTACAATGAGCAGTTCTTC
NA,TRBJ2-5,TRBD2,TRBV7-2,CASSDPRQGGQETQYF,TGTGCCAGCAGCGACCCCCGGCAGGGAGGGCAAGAGACCCAGTACTTC
NA,TRBJ2-7,TRBD1,TRBV6-1,CASRIQGDRDEQYF,TGTGCCAGCCGGATCCAGGGGGATCGCGACGAGCAGTACTTC
NA,TRBJ2-1,TRBD1,TRBV2,CASSVGTASYNEQFF,TGTGCCAGCAGCGTAGGGACAGCCTCCTACAATGAGCAGTTCTTC
NA,TRBJ2-2,TRBD2,TRBV5-6,CASSLDGLAKLTGELFF,TGTGCCAGCAGCTTGGACGGACTAGCAAAACTCACCGGGGAGCTGTTTTTT
few,TRBJ1-6,TRBD1,TRBV5-1,CASSFSGTGNSPLHF,TGCGCCAGCAGCTTTTCCGGGACAGGAAATTCACCCCTCCACTTT
NA,TRBJ2-4,TRBD2,TRBV10-3,CAISEGRGDIQYF,TGTGCCATCAGTGAGGGGCGGGGGGACATTCAGTACTTC
NA,TRBJ2-1,NA,TRBV11-1,CASSPREGVLYNEQFF,TGTGCCAGCAGCCCCAGGGAGGGGGTCCTATACAATGAGCAGTTCTTC
once,TRBJ1-3,NA,TRBV2,CASTRRQGNTIYF,TGTGCCAGCACGAGGAGGCAGGGAAACACCATATATTTT
NA,TRBJ1-2,TRBD1,TRBV6-5,CASSYSTGASGYTF,TGTGCCAGCAGTTACTCGACAGGGGCTAGTGGCTACACCTTC
NA,TRBJ2-2,NA,TRBV30,CACIRGSFSSTGELFF,TGTGCCTGCATCAGAGGGAGTTTTAGCTCCACCGGGGAGCTGTTTTTT
NA,TRBJ1-2,NA,TRBV27,CASSPVYGRYYGYTF,TGTGCCAGCAGCCCGGTTTATGGGCGATACTATGGCTACACCTTC
few,TRBJ1-1,TRBD1,TRBV7-9,CASSSRGRDTEAFF,TGTGCCAGCAGCAGCAGGGGGCGGGACACTGAAGCTTTCTTT
NA,TRBJ2-1,NA,TRBV6-2/TRBV6-3,CASSYHAKSSYNEQFF,TGTGCCAGCAGTTACCATGCTAAGAGCTCCTACAATGAGCAGTTCTTC
NA,TRBJ2-1,TRBD2,TRBV5-6,CASSSQRGGLFNEQFF,TGTGCCAGCAGCTCCCAGCGGGGGGGCCTATTTAATGAGCAGTTCTTC
NA,TRBJ2-2,TRBD1,TRBV24-1,CATSDRDRSNTGELFF,TGTGCCACCAGTGATCGGGACAGGTCGAACACCGGGGAGCTGTTTTTT
NA,TRBJ2-1,TRBD2,TRBV9,CASSVASGGPYEQFF,TGTGCCAGCAGCGTTGCTAGCGGGGGGCCGTATGAGCAGTTCTTC
NA,TRBJ2-7,TRBD2,TRBV5-1,CASSPGTSGGVYEQYF,TGCGCCAGCAGCCCCGGGACTAGCGGGGGGGTCTACGAGCAGTACTTC
NA,TRBJ2-1,TRBD2,TRBV19,CASSKMSGGYSGNEQFF,TGTGCCAGTAGTAAGATGAGCGGGGGTTATTCGGGGAATGAGCAGTTCTTC
NA,TRBJ1-5,NA,TRBV12-5,CASGLNTVNQPQHF,TGTGCTAGTGGTTTGAATACAGTCAATCAGCCCCAGCATTTT
NA,TRBJ2-5,NA,TRBV7-2,CASKRGKYQETQYF,TGTGCCAGCAAGAGGGGGAAGTACCAAGAGACCCAGTACTTC
NA,TRBJ1-5,NA,TRBV6-1,CASSEFGGQPQHF,TGTGCCAGCAGTGAATTTGGAGGGCAGCCCCAGCATTTT
NA,TRBJ2-3,TRBD1,TRBV12-3/TRBV12-4,CASSPQTGVEQYF,TGTGCCAGCAGTCCCCAGACAGGGGTTGAGCAGTATTTT
NA,TRBJ2-3,NA,TRBV5-1,CASTSENTQYF,TGCGCCAGCACCTCGGAGAATACGCAGTATTTT
NA,TRBJ1-3,TRBD1,TRBV5-1,CASSLFPGQVNSGNTIYF,TGCGCCAGCAGCTTATTCCCGGGACAGGTCAACTCTGGAAACACCATATATTTT
NA,TRBJ2-2,NA,TRBV7-9,CASSLDSMSGELFF,TGTGCCAGCAGCTTGGACAGTATGTCCGGGGAGCTGTTTTTT
NA,TRBJ1-5,NA,TRBV2,CASTQRRDQPQHF,TGTGCCAGCACTCAAAGGCGGGATCAGCCCCAGCATTTT
NA,TRBJ1-1,TRBD1,TRBV13,CASSPRTGFGTEAFF,TGTGCCAGCAGCCCCCGGACAGGGTTCGGCACTGAAGCTTTCTTT
NA,TRBJ1-1,TRBD1,TRBV7-8,CASSSRDRVGAFF,TGTGCCAGCAGCTCCCGGGACAGGGTAGGAGCTTTCTTT
NA,TRBJ1-3,NA,TRBV6-5,CASTSSQGNTIYF,TGTGCCAGCACCAGTTCACAGGGAAACACCATATATTTT
NA,TRBJ2-5,NA,TRBV16,CASSQWTGQETQYF,TGTGCCAGCAGCCAATGGACTGGCCAAGAGACCCAGTACTTC
NA,TRBJ2-3,NA,TRBV29-1,CSVETPGDTQYF,TGCAGCGTTGAAACGCCAGGGGATACGCAGTATTTT
NA,TRBJ1-5,TRBD1,TRBV7-9,CASSLGGTANQPQHF,TGTGCCAGCAGCTTAGGGGGGACAGCGAATCAGCCCCAGCATTTT
NA,TRBJ2-3,NA,TRBV4-1,CASNLEGITDTQYF,TGCGCCAGCAATCTAGAGGGAATCACAGATACGCAGTATTTT
NA,TRBJ2-1,TRBD2,TRBV19,CASSLTGLADYNEQFF,TGTGCCAGTAGCCTAACCGGACTAGCGGATTACAATGAGCAGTTCTTC
NA,TRBJ1-6,TRBD1,TRBV2,CARTGAYNSPLHF,TGTGCCAGGACAGGGGCGTATAATTCACCCCTCCACTTT
NA,TRBJ1-1,NA,TRBV4-1,CASSQRDTRNTEAFF,TGCGCCAGCAGCCAACGGGACACTAGGAACACTGAAGCTTTCTTT
NA,TRBJ1-2,TRBD1,TRBV2,CASKNFGTGSDRYTF,TGTGCCAGCAAAAACTTCGGGACAGGGAGCGATCGCTACACCTTC
NA,TRBJ2-5,TRBD1,TRBV27,CASSRGLTGGQETQYF,TGTGCCAGCAGTCGGGGTTTAACAGGGGGTCAAGAGACCCAGTACTTC
NA,TRBJ2-3,NA,TRBV5-5,CASSPLAQDTQYF,TGTGCCAGCAGCCCTCTGGCCCAAGATACGCAGTATTTT
NA,TRBJ1-1,NA,TRBV19,CASSIGPGSTEAFF,TGTGCCAGTAGTATAGGCCCAGGGTCCACTGAAGCTTTCTTT